The clone carrying this T cell receptor (beta chain) is labeled medium-sized. V lost 4 bases and J 7 bases, leaving 5 bases between the germline ends. The CDR3 is 11 amino acids. The germline gives CDR1 SEHNR, CDR2 FQNEAQ (reference sequence). The data originate from a study of T cell repertoires in aging, cancer and after chemotherapy. Rearranged V-D-J TRB sequences were amplified with a mixed TRB-A/B primer pool. Each CDR3 protein is one row after TCRdb ran MiXCR on the multiplex PCR reads. Of 10,000 to 13,000 distinct CDR3 sequences listed, 20% to 30% are singletons. Amplification of TCR beta used genomic DNA extracted from peripheral blood.

The clonotype was recovered from a human donor in good health. The sequencing sample was made of blood. V and J are TRBV7-9 and TRBJ2-1; D ambiguous. CDR3 region: CASSSPNEQFF. CDR3 coding DNA: TGTGCCAGCAGCTCCCCGAATGAGCAGTTCTTC. The complete variable domain, with remaining parts taken from reference TRBV7-9 and TRBJ2-1, reads DTGVSQNPRHKITKRGQNVTFRCDPISEHNRLYWYRQTLGQGPEFLTYFQNEAQLEKSRLLSDRFSAERPKGSFSTLEIQRTEQGDSAMYLCASSSPNEQFFGPGTRLTVL.